These 20 T cell receptor beta chains came from one sample sequenced in a study of cytomegalovirus exposure and HLA in healthy donors. PCR employed 60 Vbeta and 13 Jbeta primers. Assay: immunoSEQ multiplex PCR; the TCRdb copy retains only in-frame clones and omits some. The table lists fewer than 200,000 clones, roughly 81% of them singletons. Sequencing was carried out using PBMCs. The source of these receptors is a man aged 25 to 40 in good health and CMV-seropositive.

V gene TRBV10-3 combines with J gene TRBJ2-7; 8 bases are a match to TRBD2. This CDR3 is built from 15 residues. V shed 3 bases and J 3 bases; nucleotides not matched to a gene: 7. CDR1 is ENHRY, CDR2 SYGVKD, per germline. Here the CDR3 DNA reads TGTGCCATCAGTGAAGAGCGGGAGTACAGCTACGAGCAGTACTTC. It is translated as CAISEEREYSYEQYF.

The chain carries TRBV14 and TRBJ2-1, with D possibly being TRBD2 (7 bases). Deletions cut 0 bases from V and 0 bases from J, with 24 bases between. In germline, CDR1 is SGHDN, CDR2 FVKESK. This CDR3 is built from 21 residues. Written as DNA, the CDR3 is TGTGCCAGCAGCCAAGAACCCGGGGGGCGTGGACTGTTAAGCTCCTACAATGAGCAGTTCTTC. Residues: CASSQEPGGRGLLSSYNEQFF. Full variable domain (rest looked up from reference TRBV14 and TRBJ2-1): EAGVTQFPSHSVIEKGQTVTLRCDPISGHDNLYWYRRVMGKEIKFLLHFVKESKQDESGMPNNRFLAERTGGTYSTLKVQPAELEDSGVYFCASSQEPGGRGLLSSYNEQFFGPGTRLTVL.

The chain combines TRBV19 with TRBJ1-1; 7 nucleotides align to TRBD1. CDR3 size: 16 residues. In germline, CDR1 is LNHDA, CDR2 SQIVND (reference sequence). The V segment lost 4 bases and the J segment 1 base; nucleotides outside the gene matches: 9. The CDR3 here is CASSTGTVRGNTEAFF. CDR3 bases: TGTGCCAGTAGTACCGGGACAGTCCGGGGGAACACTGAAGCTTTCTTT. Using reference TRBV19 and TRBJ1-1 for the parts outside the CDR3, the full variable domain is DGGITQSPKYLFRKEGQNVTLSCEQNLNHDAMYWYRQDPGQGLRLIYYSQIVNDFQKGDIAEGYSVSREKKESFPLTVTSAQKNPTAFYLCASSTGTVRGNTEAFFGQGTRLTVV.

The rearrangement uses TRBV12-5 and TRBJ2-1, with TRBD2 matching 10 bases. V lost 0 bases, J lost 6 bases, and 5 bases stayed unmatched. This CDR3 region has 16 residues. Germline loops: CDR1 LGHNT, CDR2 FRNRAP. This CDR3 reads CASGLVLLAGVNEQFF. The CDR3 nucleotides are TGTGCTAGTGGTTTGGTACTGCTAGCGGGGGTCAATGAGCAGTTCTTC.

The chain uses TRBV7-2 and TRBJ2-6; 7 bases agree with TRBD2. The CDR3 length is 16 residues. Germline values: CDR1 SGHTA, CDR2 FQGNSA. V dropped 0 bases and J dropped 2; count of bases not matched to a gene: 1. The CDR3 sequence: CASSLAGGTGANVLTF. CDR3 DNA: TGTGCCAGCAGCTTAGCGGGGGGGACTGGGGCCAACGTCCTGACTTTC. Variable domain in full (rest from reference TRBV7-2 and TRBJ2-6): GAGVSQSPSNKVTEKGKDVELRCDPISGHTALYWYRQSLGQGLEFLIYFQGNSAPDKSGLPSDRFSAERTGGSVSTLTIQRTQQEDSAVYLCASSLAGGTGANVLTFGAGSRLTVL.

The rearrangement joins TRBV7-9 to TRBJ2-5; D remains unclear. The germline V and J ends were trimmed by 1 base and 3 bases, with 9 bases remaining between them. The CDR3 consists of 14 residues. Germline values: CDR1 SEHNR, CDR2 FQNEAQ (reference sequence). DNA of the CDR3: TGTGCCAGCAGCTTAGGACTGGCTAAAGAGACCCAGTACTTC. It specifies CASSLGLAKETQYF.

The J gene is TRBJ1-5, the V gene TRBV18, with TRBD1 as a possible D gene (5 bases). This CDR3 region has 14 residues. Germline loops: CDR1 KGHSH, CDR2 LQKENI. Trimming removed 3 bases from V and 4 bases from J, with 10 bases in between. This CDR3 is CASSPPTGNQPQHF. CDR3 coding DNA: TGTGCCAGCTCACCCCCTACAGGAAATCAGCCCCAGCATTTT.

The J gene is TRBJ1-1, the V gene TRBV11-3, with TRBD1 matching 10 bases. Germline lookup yields CDR1 SGHNT and CDR2 YENEEA. The length of the CDR3 is 14 residues. V shed 5 bases, J shed 7 bases, and the junction held 7 bases outside the gene matches. CDR3 region: CASSHGTGEVEAFF. The CDR3, as DNA: TGTGCCAGCAGCCACGGGACAGGGGAAGTTGAAGCTTTCTTT.

The CDR3 spells CASGLSVYEQYF. The CDR3 DNA is TGCGCCAGCGGACTATCTGTCTACGAGCAGTACTTC. The chain carries TRBV5-1 and TRBJ2-7, with a tentative D call TRBD2 (6 bases). The CDR3 sequence is 12 residues long. V was trimmed by 7 bases and J by 3 bases, leaving 11 bases between them. Per germline, CDR1 SGHRS and CDR2 YFSETQ.

The rearrangement joins TRBV4-1 to TRBJ1-5; 8 nucleotides line up with TRBD1. The ends lost 4 bases at V and 6 bases at J; junction bases unmatched: 11. Germline CDR1 MGHRA, CDR2 YSYEKL. The CDR3 has 16 amino acids. The CDR3 sequence is CASSLTPPTGVQPQHF. CDR3 bases: TGCGCCAGCAGCCTCACACCTCCGACAGGGGTTCAGCCCCAGCATTTT.

V usage is TRBV4-2 and J usage is TRBJ1-2, with 7 bases matching TRBD1. The CDR3 runs to 15 residues. The J segment lost 6 bases and the V segment lost 4 bases, leaving 11 bases of the junction unmatched. Germline CDR1 LGHNA, CDR2 YNFKEQ. Here the CDR3 DNA reads TGTGCCAGCAGCCCTGGTACGACAACAGGGGATGGCTACACCTTC. Translating it yields CASSPGTTTGDGYTF.

This chain connects TRBV6-1 to TRBJ2-7; the match to TRBD1 covers 7 bases. The V and J ends lost 7 bases and 0 bases, in that order; junction bases with no gene match: 6. The CDR3 extends over 14 amino acids. The V gene's germline CDR1 is MNHNS and CDR2 SASEGT. The CDR3 DNA follows: TGTGCCAGCACCCTCCGGGACAGCTCCTACGAGCAGTACGTC. Its protein is CASTLRDSSYEQYV.

The chain couples TRBV12-5 to TRBJ2-1, with unresolved D. In germline, CDR1 is LGHNT, CDR2 FRNRAP. The length of the CDR3 is 13 residues. V lost 0 bases to trimming and J lost 10 bases, with 10 bases between them. CDR3 sequence reads: CASGLVANVEQFF. CDR3 bases: TGTGCTAGTGGTTTGGTTGCGAACGTCGAGCAGTTCTTC.

V usage is TRBV6-6 and J usage is TRBJ2-5; D not resolved. There are 16 residues in the CDR3. CDR1 and CDR2 from the germline V gene are MNHNY and SVGAGI (reference sequence). V lost 2 bases to trimming and J lost 1 base, with 14 bases between them. For the CDR3, the DNA is TGTGCCAGCAGTTACCGTTGGCAGGCCCGCCAAGAGACCCAGTACTTC. This encodes CASSYRWQARQETQYF.

The J gene is TRBJ2-2, the V gene TRBV6-6; D uncertain. Between the trimmed V and J ends, which lost 2 bases and 5 bases, there was a span of 6 bases. Germline V gene data show CDR1 as MNHNY and CDR2 as SVGAGI (reference sequence). This CDR3 is 13 amino acids long. CDR3 sequence (DNA): TGTGCCAGCAGTTACCTCCTTACCGGGGAGCTGTTTTTT. This gives the protein CASSYLLTGELFF.

This clone has a handful of counts. The rearrangement links TRBV6-1 to TRBJ1-1; D is ambiguous. V shed 6 bases and J shed 1 base, with 9 bases lying between them. The CDR3 spans 13 residues. From germline, CDR1 is MNHNS and CDR2 SASEGT. The CDR3: CASSPTENTEAFF. The DNA of the CDR3 is TGTGCCAGCAGCCCTACAGAGAACACTGAAGCTTTCTTT.

The rearrangement uses TRBV7-2 and TRBJ2-1; no clear D. Germline CDR1 is SGHTA and CDR2 is FQGNSA. Between the trimmed V and J ends, which lost 0 bases and 6 bases, there was a span of 15 bases. This CDR3 spans 16 amino acids. The CDR3 coding sequence is TGTGCCAGCAGCTTAGCCGTGAGCCGCCTCCCCAATGAGCAGTTCTTC. It specifies CASSLAVSRLPNEQFF.

The gene calls are TRBV4-3 and TRBJ2-3, with D unclear. Trimming left V 1 base short and J 6 bases short, with 8 bases between. This CDR3 has 13 amino acids. Germline V gene lookup returns CDR1 LGHNA and CDR2 YSLEER. CDR3 region: CASSQARGDTQYF. In DNA, the CDR3 is TGCGCCAGCAGCCAAGCGCGCGGCGATACGCAGTATTTT.

The rearrangement uses TRBV27 and TRBJ2-3, with 7 bases matching TRBD1. V was pared by 4 bases and J by 5 bases, with 3 bases of the junction left unmatched. The CDR3 length is 13 residues. Germline assignment: CDR1 MNHEY and CDR2 SMNVEV (reference sequence). The CDR3, as DNA: TGTGCCAGCAGTTACACAGGGGTAGATACGCAGTATTTT. Translated: CASSYTGVDTQYF.

The chain carries TRBV7-9 and TRBJ2-5, with D unresolved. The DNA end lines up better with TRBJ2-7; the J call may be wrong. Germline V lookup: CDR1 SEHNR, CDR2 FQNEAQ (reference sequence). The CDR3 has 12 amino acids. The CDR3 DNA reads as TGTGCCAGCAGCCCCCACTCCTACGAGCAGTACTTC. Translating it yields CASSPHSYEQYF.